One and the same sample provided the 21 T cell receptor beta chains below, sequenced in a study of blood T cell repertoires in COVID-19. Here immunoSEQ multiplex PCR was the method, and the copy in TCRdb shows in-frame clones only, minus some. The table shows about 23,000 clones, with about 88% occurring only once. The specimen was peripheral blood. These receptors came from a human donor with acute or convalescent COVID-19. The donor label of this sample is uncertain.

V is TRBV18 and J is TRBJ1-4; D is perhaps TRBD1 (5 bases). With 0 bases removed from V and 8 bases from J, the gap between germline ends came to 10 bases. CDR3 length: 14 residues. Per germline, CDR1 KGHSH and CDR2 LQKENI. In DNA, the CDR3 is TGTGCCAGCTCACCACCAGGGGTGGACGAAAAACTGTTTTTT. Its translation is CASSPPGVDEKLFF. Full variable domain (outside the CDR3, taken from reference TRBV18 and TRBJ1-4): NAGVMQNPRHLVRRRGQEARLRCSPMKGHSHVYWYRQLPEEGLKFMVYLQKENIIDESGMPKERFSAEFPKEGPSILRIQQVVRGDSAAYFCASSPPGVDEKLFFGSGTQLSVL.

The chain carries TRBV6-1 and TRBJ1-5, with a possible D match to TRBD1 (6 bases). This CDR3 has 14 residues. The germline gives CDR1 MNHNS, CDR2 SASEGT. With 1 base removed from V and 3 bases from J, the gap between germline ends came to 7 bases. CDR3 nucleotide sequence: TGTGCCAGCAGTGAAGGGACAGTCAATCAGCCCCAGCATTTT. This encodes CASSEGTVNQPQHF.

The V and J genes are TRBV6-5 and TRBJ1-6; TRBD1 is a possible D gene (6 bases). The CDR3 contains 14 residues. Trimming stripped 6 bases from V and 5 bases from J, with 11 bases between. Germline CDR1 reads MNHEY; CDR2 reads SVGAGI. The CDR3 loop is CASSPGQNNSPLHF. The DNA for the CDR3 is TGTGCCAGCAGCCCCGGACAGAATAATTCACCCCTCCACTTT.

The chain recombines TRBV6-2 or TRBV6-3 with TRBJ1-2, with a possible D match to TRBD1 (5 bases). Trimming left V 4 bases short and J 4 bases short, with 13 bases between. The CDR3 spans 14 residues. Germline V gene data show CDR1 as MNHEY and CDR2 as SVGEGT. In DNA, the CDR3 is TGTGCCAGCAGTTGGGGGGGGGATACCTATGGCTACACCTTC. Translated, it gives CASSWGGDTYGYTF.

The J gene is TRBJ2-1, the V gene TRBV5-4; D might be TRBD2 (5 bases). Trimming pared 2 bases from V and 8 bases from J, leaving 11 bases between. Germline V lookup: CDR1 SGHNT, CDR2 YYREEE (reference sequence). The CDR3 is made up of 13 amino acids. CDR3 DNA sequence: TGTGCCAGCAGCTTCCGGGGTGGCCATGAGCAGTTCTTC. Translated: CASSFRGGHEQFF.

This sequence joins TRBV9 and TRBJ1-2; 8 bases are shared with TRBD1. The germline V gene encodes CDR1 SGDLS and CDR2 YYNGEE. The CDR3 loop spans 13 amino acids. V shed 1 base, J shed 7 bases, and the junction held 3 bases outside the gene matches. The CDR3 loop reads CASSVSDRGGYTF. The CDR3 DNA follows: TGTGCCAGCAGCGTATCCGACAGGGGTGGCTACACCTTC.

CDR3 coding DNA: TGTGCCAGCAGTCGGGACTTCTCTGGGGCCAACGTCCTGACTTTC. It codes for CASSRDFSGANVLTF. This sequence joins TRBV6-5 and TRBJ2-6, with D perhaps TRBD2 (6 bases). Trimming cost V 5 bases and J 0 bases, with 8 bases left between them. Per the germline V gene, CDR1 is MNHEY and CDR2 is SVGAGI. The CDR3 has 15 amino acids.

CDR3 region: CATSGGAGNEQFF. For the CDR3, the DNA is TGTGCTACAAGCGGGGGGGCCGGGAATGAGCAGTTCTTC. The genes are TRBV18 and TRBJ2-1, with 10 bases identical to TRBD2. CDR3 length equals 13 residues. Germline-derived CDR1 and CDR2 are KGHSH and LQKENI. The whole variable domain, filled in from reference TRBV18 and TRBJ2-1, reads NAGVMQNPRHLVRRRGQEARLRCSPMKGHSHVYWYRQLPEEGLKFMVYLQKENIIDESGMPKERFSAEFPKEGPSILRIQQVVRGDSAAYFCATSGGAGNEQFFGPGTRLTVL.

The chain joins TRBV6-5 to TRBJ2-1; 7 bases match TRBD2. The CDR3 is 12 amino acids. Germline CDR1 and CDR2: MNHEY and SVGAGI. With 8 bases clipped from V and 4 bases from J, the junction kept 2 bases outside the gene matches. Here the CDR3 DNA reads TGTGCCAGCTACGGGGGGTACAATGAGCAGTTCTTC. Its translation is CASYGGYNEQFF.

The chain has TRBV19 and TRBJ2-7, with D uncertain. From germline, CDR1 is LNHDA and CDR2 SQIVND (reference sequence). The CDR3 loop spans 12 amino acids. The V end was cut by 6 bases, the J end by 3 bases, with 9 bases between. CDR3 residues: CASRSAYYEQYF. For the CDR3, the DNA is TGTGCCAGTAGGAGCGCCTACTACGAGCAGTACTTC. The entire variable domain, with the rest obtained from reference TRBV19 and TRBJ2-7, is as follows: DGGITQSPKYLFRKEGQNVTLSCEQNLNHDAMYWYRQDPGQGLRLIYYSQIVNDFQKGDIAEGYSVSREKKESFPLTVTSAQKNPTAFYLCASRSAYYEQYFGPGTRLTVT.

This chain uses TRBV6-4 with TRBJ1-6; D is unclear. CDR3 length: 12 residues. With 7 bases removed from V and 11 bases from J, the gap between germline ends came to 12 bases. The germline gives CDR1 MRHNA, CDR2 SNTAGT. CDR3 loop: CASIRTAPPLHF. The CDR3 DNA reads as TGTGCCAGCATTCGGACTGCCCCACCCCTCCACTTT.

V gene TRBV19 combines with J gene TRBJ1-5, with D possibly matching TRBD1 (6 bases). The CDR3 covers 15 residues. Germline V gene sequence: CDR1 LNHDA, CDR2 SQIVND (reference sequence). V lost 5 bases and J lost 3, with 14 bases in between. The CDR3 nucleotides read TGTGCCAGTAGTTCCTCGACAGGATACAATCAGCCCCAGCATTTT. Protein: CASSSSTGYNQPQHF.

V usage is TRBV29-1 and J usage is TRBJ1-4, with TRBD1 matching over 7 bases. CDR1 and CDR2 from the germline V gene are SQVTM and ANQGSEA. The ends lost 6 bases at V and 0 bases at J; junction bases unmatched: 4. CDR3 length: 14 residues. CDR3 DNA: TGCAGCGTGGAGACAGGGTCAACTAATGAAAAACTGTTTTTT. As protein: CSVETGSTNEKLFF.

V is TRBV19 and J is TRBJ1-5; 8 bases are a match to TRBD1. The CDR3 has 17 amino acids. Germline lookup yields CDR1 LNHDA and CDR2 SQIVND (reference sequence). V lost 4 bases and J lost 3; bases outside the gene matches: 11. As DNA, the CDR3 is TGTGCCAGTAGTACAATAACCGGGACAGGTCTCAATCAGCCCCAGCATTTT. Translating gives CASSTITGTGLNQPQHF.

The chain combines TRBV9 with TRBJ1-6; TRBD1 agrees at 7 bases. The CDR3 length is 15 residues. Germline-derived CDR1 and CDR2 are SGDLS and YYNGEE. The V and J ends lost 4 bases and 7 bases, in that order; junction bases with no gene match: 8. CDR3 nucleotide sequence: TGTGCCAGCAGCAAAACGGGACAGCAGAATTCACCCCTCCACTTT. Residues: CASSKTGQQNSPLHF.

This chain joins TRBV4-1 and TRBJ1-5; weak D call: TRBD1 (6 bases). V shed 3 bases and J shed 3 bases, with 12 bases lying between them. The CDR3 extends over 15 amino acids. Germline V CDR1 and CDR2: MGHRA, YSYEKL. CDR3 in amino acids: CASSHTGKYNQPQHF. Here the CDR3 DNA reads TGCGCCAGCAGCCATACAGGGAAATACAATCAGCCCCAGCATTTT.

This clone was detected once. The gene calls are TRBV29-1 and TRBJ1-1; tentatively, D is TRBD1 (5 bases). The CDR3 runs 13 residues. The germline CDR1 and CDR2 sequences are SQVTM and ANQGSEA. Trimming shortened V by 6 bases and J by 0 bases, and 11 bases separated the two germline ends. The CDR3 here is CSVAGRMNTEAFF. The CDR3 coding sequence is TGCAGCGTGGCGGGACGGATGAACACTGAAGCTTTCTTT.

The chain uses TRBV27 and TRBJ2-2, with TRBD2 matching over 7 bases. Germline lookup yields CDR1 MNHEY and CDR2 SMNVEV (reference sequence). Losses at the gene ends were 4 bases for V and 6 bases for J; bases not matched to a gene: 5. This CDR3 has 14 amino acids. CDR3 nucleotides: TGTGCCAGCAGTTGGTCGACTAGCTCCGGGGAGCTGTTTTTT. The encoded protein is CASSWSTSSGELFF.

Comment on this clone: Other nucleotide sequences in the sample specify the same CDR3. This chain uses TRBV6-5 with TRBJ2-3; D perhaps matches TRBD1 (5 bases). The CDR3 is 15 amino acids. Germline V gene lookup returns CDR1 MNHEY and CDR2 SVGAGI. The V and J ends lost 2 bases and 0 bases respectively, with 9 bases between them. The CDR3: CASSYRGLSTDTQYF. CDR3 sequence (DNA): TGTGCCAGCAGTTACAGGGGATTGAGCACAGATACGCAGTATTTT.

In its sample, this clone was seen once. This chain uses TRBV3-1 (or the pseudogene TRBV3-2) with TRBJ2-5, with TRBD1 matching over 9 bases. The CDR3 runs to 18 residues. V was clipped by 2 bases and J by 1 base; unmatched bases: 11. CDR1 is LGHDT, CDR2 YNNKEL, per germline (reference sequence). This CDR3 is CASSQMSTGGAGQETQYF. CDR3 nucleotide sequence: TGTGCCAGCAGCCAAATGTCCACAGGGGGCGCGGGCCAAGAGACCCAGTACTTC.

V and J are TRBV9 and TRBJ2-2; D might be TRBD1 (6 bases). The CDR3 totals 14 residues. V lost 4 bases, J lost 6 bases, and 13 bases lay in between. Germline assignment: CDR1 SGDLS and CDR2 YYNGEE. CDR3 DNA: TGTGCCAGCAGCCTATTCGACAGGCCCGGGGAGCTGTTTTTT. Translating it yields CASSLFDRPGELFF.